These T cell receptor beta chains were read from a single sample in a study of T cells in Graves' hyperthyroidism and ophthalmopathy. TCRdb redid the calling of the multiplex PCR reads with MiXCR, one entry per CDR3 protein. The table records about 570,000 distinct CDR3 sequences, about 45% of them present only once. The sample taken for sequencing was peripheral blood or thyroid tissue (not recorded which). The source is an adult woman with Graves' disease, either hyperthyroidism or ophthalmopathy (not recorded which). Both conserved end residues are part of each CDR3. Each record gives: clone size, V gene, CDR3 length, CDR3 protein. Size tells how often a clone was seen (once, few, many) or the class of an expanded clone, and some rows leave it out.

many,TRBV20-1,13,CSARELEGNGYTF
many,TRBV6-6,12,CASTPATTEAFF
many,TRBV19,14,CASNRGRRTYPQHF
many,TRBV7-9,16,CASSLGSRGNNSPLHF
-,TRBV7-2,16,CASTLGSDRSIYEQYF
many,TRBV5-1,13,CASFGDTNYGYTF
-,TRBV7-3,16,CASSLITGMNTGELFF
-,TRBV10-3,13,CAIANRVGDGYTF
-,TRBV5-1,16,CASSPPPGQTNSPLHF
few,TRBV3-1,18,CASSQTTSGPSGANVLTF
-,TRBV2,13,CASSPTGTGPQHF
-,TRBV20-1,14,CSARAGGPDYGYTF
-,TRBV7-9,14,CASSLVKGLYGYTF
-,TRBV5-1,14,CASSPGLAQEAQYF
many,TRBV2,14,CASSDMIRGYEQYF
-,TRBV20-1,11,CSASPHKGQYF
many,TRBV13,15,CASSLGRQGPYEQYF
-,TRBV11-2,15,CASSHPGQTNYGYTF
many,TRBV20-1,11,CSATRSGELFF
many,TRBV20-1,13,CSAGGPGPYEQYF
-,TRBV20-1,14,CSASPGQRTGELFF
many,TRBV20-1,15,CSASSLRGQVYEQYF
-,TRBV5-1,14,CASSLDSMNTESFF
-,TRBV20-1,14,CSAREGPGYQPQHF
few,TRBV10-2,16,CASSSEGLAGGGEQYF
-,TRBV20-1,16,CSARDVISGNTGELFF
few,TRBV7-9,17,CASSSTGRYTSFYGYTF
many,TRBV20-1,12,CSARKGPDGYTF
many,TRBV7-8,22,CASSSTRLAGGPEGRLEETQYF
many,TRBV10-3,16,CAIGPHVSSISYEQYF
many,TRBV4-1,15,CASSQDQGSDSPLHF
-,TRBV20-1,13,CSASQDRRDGYTF
-,TRBV7-2,16,CASSQGVGSDQETQYF
-,TRBV12-3/TRBV12-4,16,CASSLWDRGPAYGYTF
many,TRBV20-1,14,CSARAGAAQETQYF
few,TRBV15,14,CATSRAGTEETQYF